This record looks at one T cell receptor (beta chain) sequence and its context. Its cognate antigen is unknown. Germline V gives CDR1 MNHNS, CDR2 SASEGT. The CDR3 runs 14 residues. Trimming removed 6 bases at V and 0 bases at J, with 12 bases between. This entry comes from a study of identical twins. Study-wide findings and caveats: Partly confounded zero-insertion analyses could result from invariant MAIT and iNKT cells.

TCRdb passed the 5' RACE reads through MiXCR, listing each CDR3 protein once. The table shows a few hundred thousand distinct CDR3 sequences, with about an eighth occurring only once. A further study also used this sample, focusing on yellow fever vaccine responses in identical twins.

V gene TRBV6-1 combines with J gene TRBJ2-7; a weak D match, TRBD1 (6 bases). Material for sequencing was memory (CD45RO+) T cells sorted from blood. This clonotype originated in a woman aged 18-29 years in good health. In DNA form, the CDR3 reads TGTGCCAGCAGGGACAGTTATAGCTCCTACGAGCAGTACTTC. The encoded protein is CASRDSYSSYEQYF.